The 17 T cell receptor beta chains listed next were all sequenced from one sample in a study of regulatory T cells in long-lasting Graves disease. Time point specified: persistent/refractory GD, antithyroid drugs over 5 years with positive TRAb. With RNA extracted from PBMCs as input, the TCR library was made. Combining iRepertoire HTBI primers with Arm-PCR of CDR3 regions, the authors built TCR beta libraries. TCRdb analysed the multiplex PCR reads with MiXCR anew, one entry per CDR3 protein. Of under 450,000 distinct CDR3 sequences listed, around 20% are singletons. This material consisted of peripheral blood mononuclear cells (PBMCs), taken when the disease was refractory, from a patient treated with antithyroid drugs. Source of these receptors: a female donor with Graves disease.

This clonotype occurred many times. The chain is built from TRBV7-2 and TRBJ1-1; D is unclear. The germline CDR1 and CDR2 sequences are SGHTA and FQGNSA. The CDR3 covers 10 residues. Trimming took 8 bases from V and 7 from J, leaving 8 bases between them. CDR3 residues: CASEAFEAFF. The DNA of the CDR3 is TGTGCCAGCGAAGCCTTTGAAGCTTTCTTT.

Points on this clonotype: It is likely a read error, because the conserved phenylalanine at the end of the CDR3 is missing. The chain joins TRBV11-2 to TRBJ2-4; a weak D match, TRBD1 (6 bases). This CDR3 comprises 15 residues. The germline V and J ends were trimmed by 4 bases and 2 bases, with 12 bases remaining between them. Looked up from germline, CDR1 is SGHAT and CDR2 is FQNNGV. CDR3 nucleotide sequence: TGTGCCAGCAGCTACTACCGGGACACCAAAAACATTCAGTACCTC. This encodes CASSYYRDTKNIQYL.

The rearrangement links TRBV24-1 to TRBJ1-2, with TRBD1 as a possible D gene (5 bases). Trimming took off 0 bases at V and 8 bases at J, with 12 bases between the two ends. The V gene's germline CDR1 is KGHDR and CDR2 SFDVKD. The CDR3 spans 14 residues. The CDR3: CATSDLQGRGGYTF. Here the CDR3 DNA reads TGTGCCACCAGTGATTTGCAGGGCCGCGGAGGCTACACCTTC.

This clonotype has only a few counts. The gene calls are TRBV18 and TRBJ2-2; D not resolved. The ends were cut back, 3 bases at V and 9 bases at J, with 17 bases in the middle. The germline V gene has CDR1 KGHSH and CDR2 LQKENI. The CDR3 contains 15 residues. The CDR3 is CASSPERSFSRELFF. The CDR3 nucleotides are TGTGCCAGCTCACCGGAAAGGAGCTTCAGCCGGGAGCTGTTTTTT. The entire variable domain, with the rest obtained from reference TRBV18 and TRBJ2-2, is as follows: NAGVMQNPRHLVRRRGQEARLRCSPMKGHSHVYWYRQLPEEGLKFMVYLQKENIIDESGMPKERFSAEFPKEGPSILRIQQVVRGDSAAYFCASSPERSFSRELFFGEGSRLTVL.

At least ten counts were recorded for this clonotype. The rearrangement links TRBV28 to TRBJ1-2, with TRBD1 matching over 7 bases. The CDR3 has 14 residues. Germline V gene sequence: CDR1 MDHEN, CDR2 SYDVKM. V lost 5 bases, J lost 1 base, and 4 bases stayed unmatched. The CDR3 region is CASSQGTVNYGYTF. The CDR3 nucleotides are TGTGCCAGCAGTCAAGGGACAGTTAACTATGGCTACACCTTC.

This sequence joins TRBV7-9 and TRBJ1-4; 10 bases align to TRBD1. Unmatched junction bases numbered 5, after V lost 6 bases and J lost 7 bases. This CDR3 is 14 amino acids long. CDR1 is SEHNR, CDR2 FQNEAQ, per germline (reference sequence). CDR3 sequence: CASRRDRGGEKLFF. The DNA for the CDR3 is TGTGCCAGCAGACGGGACAGGGGAGGTGAAAAACTGTTTTTT.

This clonotype appeared many times. The chain recombines TRBV9 with TRBJ2-7; D may be TRBD1 (6 bases). Looked up from germline, CDR1 is SGDLS and CDR2 is YYNGEE. The ends were cut back, 2 bases at V and 2 bases at J, with 11 bases in the middle. There are 14 residues in the CDR3. As DNA, the CDR3 is TGTGCCAGCAGCGTGGGCAGGGGTGCCTACGAGCAGTACTTC. Amino acids: CASSVGRGAYEQYF.

This clonotype has a count of ten or more. The V call is TRBV7-2, the J call TRBJ1-4, with a tentative D call TRBD1 (5 bases). The V gene lost 1 base and the J gene lost 4 bases, with 13 bases spanning the gap. CDR1 SGHTA and CDR2 FQGNSA come from the germline V gene. CDR3 size: 16 residues. CDR3 in amino acids: CASSLEGSGHNEKLFF. The CDR3 bases are TGTGCCAGCAGCTTAGAAGGCTCAGGGCATAATGAAAAACTGTTTTTT.

The rearrangement links TRBV30 to TRBJ2-2; D remains unclear. Deletions cut 2 bases from V and 8 bases from J, with 12 bases between. This CDR3 is built from 13 residues. CDR1 GTSNPN and CDR2 SVGIG come from the germline V gene (reference sequence). The CDR3 sequence is CAWSSGAGGELFF. In DNA form, the CDR3 reads TGTGCCTGGAGTTCAGGAGCCGGAGGGGAGCTGTTTTTT.

The chain joins TRBV28 to TRBJ2-1, with D perhaps TRBD1 (6 bases). The germline V gene has CDR1 MDHEN and CDR2 SYDVKM. The CDR3 extends over 12 amino acids. The V end lost 7 bases, the J end lost 7 bases, and 11 bases lay between the germline ends. CDR3 bases: TGTGCCAGCATCTCAGGGGTTAATGAGCAGTTCTTC. Translation gives CASISGVNEQFF.

This clonotype was counted a few times. A far larger clone is a single base away, which makes a read error likely. This chain joins TRBV2 and TRBJ2-7, with D perhaps TRBD1 or TRBD2 (5 bases each). Germline CDR1 is SNHLY and CDR2 is FYNNEI. The CDR3 runs 11 residues. The CDR3 loop is CASRGTHGQYF. The CDR3 DNA follows: TGTGCTTCCAGAGGGACCCACGGGCAGTACTTC.

The chain has TRBV28 and TRBJ2-5, with D perhaps TRBD1 (5 bases). In germline, CDR1 is MDHEN, CDR2 SYDVKM. Deletions cut 8 bases from V and 3 bases from J, with 19 bases between. The CDR3 is 15 residues long. The CDR3 nucleotides read TGTGCCAGCGGTCCCGGAAATAGACAGAAAGAGACCCAGTACTTC. It yields the protein CASGPGNRQKETQYF.

This rearrangement joins TRBV30 to TRBJ1-3, with TRBD1 identical over 10 bases. The CDR3 contains 16 residues. The V segment lost 4 bases and the J segment 3 bases; nucleotides outside the gene matches: 9. The germline gives CDR1 GTSNPN, CDR2 SVGIG (reference sequence). CDR3 bases: TGTGCCTGGAATCTAAGACAGGGGGCTGTTGGAAACACCATATATTTT. It codes for CAWNLRQGAVGNTIYF.

The table lists this clonotype with many counts. The chain has TRBV2 and TRBJ1-4; no definite D call. Germline V CDR1 and CDR2: SNHLY, FYNNEI. The germline V and J ends were trimmed by 3 bases and 7 bases, with 0 bases remaining between them. This CDR3 spans 10 amino acids. CDR3 loop: CASSDEKLFF. CDR3 coding DNA: TGTGCCAGCAGTGATGAAAAACTGTTTTTT.

A note on this clonotype: A much larger clone sits a single nucleotide away, making a read error possible. The V gene is TRBV5-1, the J gene TRBJ2-2, with D perhaps TRBD1 or TRBD2 (6 bases each). Germline assignment: CDR1 SGHRS and CDR2 YFSETQ. This CDR3 region has 15 residues. The germline V and J ends were trimmed by 1 base and 4 bases, with 11 bases remaining between them. In nucleotides, the CDR3 is TGCGCCAGCAGCTTGTCGGGGGCGCCCACCGGGGAGCTGTTTTTT. Residues: CASSLSGAPTGELFF.

The chain links TRBV4-1 to TRBJ2-7, with TRBD1 matching over 7 bases. Trimming took 2 bases from V and 4 from J; bases not matched to a gene: 8. The CDR3 is 15 residues long. Germline V CDR1 and CDR2: MGHRA, YSYEKL. The CDR3 reads CASSQSGTEGYEQYF. In nucleotides, the CDR3 is TGCGCCAGCAGCCAATCCGGGACAGAAGGTTACGAGCAGTACTTC.

The chain uses TRBV5-1 and TRBJ2-5; D remains unclear. CDR3 length: 14 residues. Germline assignment: CDR1 SGHRS and CDR2 YFSETQ. Deletions cut 6 bases from V and 3 bases from J, with 15 bases between. This CDR3 reads CASKAMNFEETQYF. The DNA for the CDR3 is TGCGCCAGCAAGGCAATGAATTTTGAAGAGACCCAGTACTTC.